These T cell receptor beta chains were read from a single sample in a study of T cell responses to AZD1222 COVID-19 vaccine. Using immunoSEQ multiplex PCR, the repertoire was profiled, and TCRdb retains in-frame clones only, with some absent. The table shows 160,000 or so clones, with 87% occurring only once. The material was peripheral blood, obtained 28 days after the second AZD1222 dose. The source is an adult who received the AZD1222 COVID-19 vaccine. Each CDR3 is given without its conserved first and last residue. D genes are given only for firm matches.

CDR3 length	V gene	D gene	J gene	CDR3 protein
13	TRBV28	NA	TRBJ2-3	ASSFMTEGKNTQY
14	TRBV24-1	TRBD1	TRBJ1-2	ATSEGQGPLSYGYT
14	TRBV5-1	TRBD1	TRBJ1-4	ASSLSGQGNGEKLF
13	TRBV9	TRBD1	TRBJ1-2	ASSVSTGVSQGYT
15	TRBV30	NA	TRBJ2-3	AWSTTGRASSTDTQY
13	TRBV2	TRBD1	TRBJ2-1	ASTKGQGDNNEQF
15	TRBV7-6	TRBD2	TRBJ2-3	ASSRRTSGSVPDTQY
17	TRBV28	TRBD2	TRBJ2-1	ASSLGTSGRASTGNEQF
13	TRBV5-1	TRBD2	TRBJ2-1	ASSGTGGLLDEQF
13	TRBV5-4	NA	TRBJ1-2	ASSDGRGKNYGYT
14	TRBV20-1	TRBD2	TRBJ2-2	SASKLAGVTLGELF
14	TRBV5-1	TRBD2	TRBJ2-5	ASSPSGPRSGETQY
16	TRBV18	NA	TRBJ1-1	ASSSKGRGGDMNTEAF
13	TRBV6-5	NA	TRBJ2-7	ASSSLSAGIYEQY
12	TRBV3-1/TRBV3-2	NA	TRBJ1-5	ASSQDRSNQPQH
13	TRBV20-1	NA	TRBJ1-6	SPSGTKSGDSPLH
12	TRBV28	TRBD1	TRBJ2-7	ASSSTGGSYEQY
12	TRBV4-3	NA	TRBJ2-1	ASSQEDVNQKQF
12	TRBV6-5	TRBD1	TRBJ1-1	ASSSTGGTAEAF
10	TRBV2	NA	TRBJ1-3	ASSDLENTIY
13	TRBV4-3	TRBD1	TRBJ2-2	ASSPRTGGAGELF
13	TRBV7-2	TRBD2	TRBJ2-1	ASSREELPGTEQF
13	TRBV5-1	NA	TRBJ2-3	ASSLGATRTDTQY
12	TRBV10-3	NA	TRBJ1-2	AISDRVGGYGYT
11	TRBV12-3/TRBV12-4	TRBD1	TRBJ1-1	ASSTQGATEAF
14	TRBV18	NA	TRBJ1-6	ASSPTREGGNSPLH
9	TRBV7-2	NA	TRBJ1-2	ASNPDYGYT
13	TRBV28	TRBD1	TRBJ1-4	ASSLTGGLYEKLF
14	TRBV21-1	NA	TRBJ1-2	ATLQWTGCLYWGYT
16	TRBV28	TRBD1	TRBJ1-4	ASTSGTGGIRGGEKLF
11	TRBV12-3/TRBV12-4	NA	TRBJ1-1	ASSPGLGTEAF
13	TRBV5-1	TRBD2	TRBJ2-1	ASSLEGTSGFGQF
12	TRBV29-1	NA	TRBJ2-3	SVEDGSATDTQY
12	TRBV5-1	TRBD2	TRBJ2-7	ASSPAGEQYEQY
11	TRBV19	TRBD1	TRBJ2-1	ASSVTGGREQF
10	TRBV7-3	TRBD2	TRBJ2-3	ASSLLGEGLY
13	TRBV7-2	TRBD2	TRBJ2-1	ASSIAGGPENEQF
10	TRBV6-2/TRBV6-3	TRBD2	TRBJ2-4	ASSYREDIQY
14	TRBV3-1/TRBV3-2	NA	TRBJ1-1	ASSQGLWGVATEAF
10	TRBV6-5	TRBD1	TRBJ1-2	ASSSRQGGYT
13	TRBV7-2	TRBD2	TRBJ2-3	ASSPTSGRSDTQY
11	TRBV28	NA	TRBJ2-1	ASTAFFNNEQF
13	TRBV9	TRBD1	TRBJ2-1	ASSPGRDRIDEQF
16	TRBV7-6	NA	TRBJ2-2	ASSLEGGGGMNTGELF
11	TRBV27	TRBD1	TRBJ1-6	ASSTGTGLPLH
15	TRBV27	TRBD2	TRBJ2-6	ASSLLAGGAGANVLT
13	TRBV18	TRBD1	TRBJ1-1	ASSPQTGGKTEAF
14	TRBV24-1	NA	TRBJ2-3	ATSDRKGGSMNTQY
13	TRBV10-3	TRBD1	TRBJ1-1	AISDPRDRATEAF